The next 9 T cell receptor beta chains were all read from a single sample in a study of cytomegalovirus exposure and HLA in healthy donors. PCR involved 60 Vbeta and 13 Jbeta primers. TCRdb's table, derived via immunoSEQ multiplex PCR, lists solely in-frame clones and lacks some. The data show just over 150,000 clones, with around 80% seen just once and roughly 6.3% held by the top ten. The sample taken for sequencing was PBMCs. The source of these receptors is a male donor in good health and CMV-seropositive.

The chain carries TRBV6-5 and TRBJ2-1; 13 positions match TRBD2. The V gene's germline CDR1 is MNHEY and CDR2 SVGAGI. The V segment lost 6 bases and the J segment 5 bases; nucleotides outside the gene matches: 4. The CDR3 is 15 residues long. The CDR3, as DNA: TGTGCCAGCAGCCCCGGGACTAGCGGGAACAATGAGCAGTTCTTC. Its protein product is CASSPGTSGNNEQFF.

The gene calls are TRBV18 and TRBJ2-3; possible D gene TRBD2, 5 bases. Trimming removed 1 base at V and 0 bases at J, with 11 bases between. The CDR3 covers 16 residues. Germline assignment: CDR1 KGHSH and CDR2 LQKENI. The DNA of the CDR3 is TGTGCCAGCTCACCACTCCTAGCAGCTAGCACAGATACGCAGTATTTT. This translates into CASSPLLAASTDTQYF.

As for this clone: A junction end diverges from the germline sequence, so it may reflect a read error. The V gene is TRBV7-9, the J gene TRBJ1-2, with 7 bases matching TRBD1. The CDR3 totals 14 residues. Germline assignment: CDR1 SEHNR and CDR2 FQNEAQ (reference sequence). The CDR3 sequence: CSSSLAGTVYGYTF. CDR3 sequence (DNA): TGTTCCAGCAGCTTAGCCGGGACAGTGTATGGCTACACCTTC.

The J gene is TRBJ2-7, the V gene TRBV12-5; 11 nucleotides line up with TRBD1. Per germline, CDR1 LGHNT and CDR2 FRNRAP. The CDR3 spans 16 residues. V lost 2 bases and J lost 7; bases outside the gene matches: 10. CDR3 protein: CASGLLPGQGGREQYF. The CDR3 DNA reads TGTGCTAGTGGTTTGCTACCGGGACAGGGGGGCCGGGAGCAGTACTTC.

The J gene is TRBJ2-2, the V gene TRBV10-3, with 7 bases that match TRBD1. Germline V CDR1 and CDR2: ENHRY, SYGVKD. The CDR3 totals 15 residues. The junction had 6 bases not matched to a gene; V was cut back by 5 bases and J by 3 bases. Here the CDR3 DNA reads TGTGCCATCAGTCTAAACGACAGGGACACCGGGGAGCTGTTTTTT. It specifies CAISLNDRDTGELFF.

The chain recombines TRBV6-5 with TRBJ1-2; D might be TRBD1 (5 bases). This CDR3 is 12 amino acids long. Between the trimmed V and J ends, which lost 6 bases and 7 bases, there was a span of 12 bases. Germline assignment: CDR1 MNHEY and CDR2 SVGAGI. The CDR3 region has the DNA TGTGCCAGCAGCGTAGGACACGGTGGCTACACCTTC. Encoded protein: CASSVGHGGYTF.

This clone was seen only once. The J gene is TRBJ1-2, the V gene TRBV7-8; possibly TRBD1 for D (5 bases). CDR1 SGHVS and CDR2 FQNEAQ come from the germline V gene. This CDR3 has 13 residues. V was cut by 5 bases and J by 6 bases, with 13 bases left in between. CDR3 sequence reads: CASSLREGNGYTF. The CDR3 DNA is TGTGCCAGCAGCCTCAGGGAGGGTAATGGCTACACCTTC.

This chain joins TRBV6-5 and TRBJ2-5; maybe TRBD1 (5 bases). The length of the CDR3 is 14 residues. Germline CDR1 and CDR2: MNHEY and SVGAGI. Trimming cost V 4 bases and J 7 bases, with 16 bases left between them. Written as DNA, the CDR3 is TGTGCCAGCAGTTTAATCGGCGGCCAGGGGACCCAGTACTTC. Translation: CASSLIGGQGTQYF.

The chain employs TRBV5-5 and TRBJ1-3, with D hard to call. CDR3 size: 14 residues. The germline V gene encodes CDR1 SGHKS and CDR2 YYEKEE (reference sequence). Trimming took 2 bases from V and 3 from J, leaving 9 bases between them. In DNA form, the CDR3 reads TGTGCCAGCAGCTTTGTGGCAGTTGGAAACACCATATATTTT. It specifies CASSFVAVGNTIYF.